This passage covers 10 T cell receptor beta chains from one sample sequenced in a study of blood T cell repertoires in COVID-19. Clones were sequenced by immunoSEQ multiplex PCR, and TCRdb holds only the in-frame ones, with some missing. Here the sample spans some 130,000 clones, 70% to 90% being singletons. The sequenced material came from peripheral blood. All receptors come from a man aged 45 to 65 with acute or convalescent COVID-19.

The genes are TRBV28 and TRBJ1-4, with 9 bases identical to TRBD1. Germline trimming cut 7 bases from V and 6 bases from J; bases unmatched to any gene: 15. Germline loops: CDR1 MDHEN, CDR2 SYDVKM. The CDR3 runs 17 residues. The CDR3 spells CASNTGGGQGVDEKLFF. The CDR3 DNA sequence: TGTGCCAGCAATACAGGGGGCGGCCAAGGGGTCGATGAAAAACTGTTTTTT.

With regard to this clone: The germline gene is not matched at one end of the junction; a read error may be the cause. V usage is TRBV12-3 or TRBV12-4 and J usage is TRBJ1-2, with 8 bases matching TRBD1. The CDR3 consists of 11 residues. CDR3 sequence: CASSRGDRRDF. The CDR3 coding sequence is TGTGCCAGCAGTAGAGGGGACAGGAGGGACTTC.

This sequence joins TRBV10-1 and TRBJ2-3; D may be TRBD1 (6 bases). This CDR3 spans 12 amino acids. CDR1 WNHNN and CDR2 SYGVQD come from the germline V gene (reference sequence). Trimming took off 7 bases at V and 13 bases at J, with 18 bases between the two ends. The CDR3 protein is CASKGDNLKEYF. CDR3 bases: TGCGCCAGCAAGGGGGACAACCTTAAGGAGTATTTT.

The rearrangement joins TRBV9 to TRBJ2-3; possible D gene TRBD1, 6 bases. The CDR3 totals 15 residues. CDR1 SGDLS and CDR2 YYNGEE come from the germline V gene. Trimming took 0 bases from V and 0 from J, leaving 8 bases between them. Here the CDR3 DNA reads TGTGCCAGCAGCGTAGGGACAGAAAGCACAGATACGCAGTATTTT. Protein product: CASSVGTESTDTQYF.

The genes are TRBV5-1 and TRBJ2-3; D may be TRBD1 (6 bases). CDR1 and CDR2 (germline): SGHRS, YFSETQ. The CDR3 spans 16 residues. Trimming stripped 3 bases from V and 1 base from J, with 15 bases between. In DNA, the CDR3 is TGCGCCAGCAGCTCCTACGACAGGTGGGGCACAGATACGCAGTATTTT. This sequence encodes CASSSYDRWGTDTQYF.

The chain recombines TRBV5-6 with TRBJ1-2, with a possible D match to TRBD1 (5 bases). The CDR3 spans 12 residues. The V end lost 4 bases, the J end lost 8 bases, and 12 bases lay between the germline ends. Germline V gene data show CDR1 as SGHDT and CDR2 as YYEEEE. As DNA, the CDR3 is TGTGCCAGCAGCCCAGGGCTAAGAGGCTACACCTTC. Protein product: CASSPGLRGYTF.

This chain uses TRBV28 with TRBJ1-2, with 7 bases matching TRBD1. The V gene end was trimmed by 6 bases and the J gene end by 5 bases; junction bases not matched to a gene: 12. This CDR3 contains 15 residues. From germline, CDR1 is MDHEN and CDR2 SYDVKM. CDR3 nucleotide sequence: TGTGCCAGCAGCGAAACAGGGGCCCAATATTATGGCTACACCTTC. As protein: CASSETGAQYYGYTF.

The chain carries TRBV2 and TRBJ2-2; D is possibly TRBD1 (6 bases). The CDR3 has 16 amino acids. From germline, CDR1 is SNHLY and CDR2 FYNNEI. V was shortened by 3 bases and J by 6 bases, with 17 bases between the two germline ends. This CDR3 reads CASSDWARGGPGELFF. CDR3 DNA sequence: TGTGCCAGCAGTGACTGGGCCAGGGGTGGGCCCGGGGAGCTGTTTTTT.

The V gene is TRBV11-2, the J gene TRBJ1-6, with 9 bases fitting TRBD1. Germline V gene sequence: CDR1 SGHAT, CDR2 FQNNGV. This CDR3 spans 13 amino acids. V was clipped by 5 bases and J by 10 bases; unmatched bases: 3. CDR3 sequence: CASSPGTGSPLHF. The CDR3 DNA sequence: TGTGCCAGCAGCCCCGGGACAGGGTCACCCCTCCACTTT.

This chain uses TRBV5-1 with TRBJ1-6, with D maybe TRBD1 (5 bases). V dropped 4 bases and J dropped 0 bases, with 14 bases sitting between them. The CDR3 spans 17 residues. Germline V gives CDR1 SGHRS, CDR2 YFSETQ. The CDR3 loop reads CASSIAGESSYNSPLHF. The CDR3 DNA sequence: TGCGCCAGCAGCATCGCGGGGGAGAGCTCCTATAATTCACCCCTCCACTTT.